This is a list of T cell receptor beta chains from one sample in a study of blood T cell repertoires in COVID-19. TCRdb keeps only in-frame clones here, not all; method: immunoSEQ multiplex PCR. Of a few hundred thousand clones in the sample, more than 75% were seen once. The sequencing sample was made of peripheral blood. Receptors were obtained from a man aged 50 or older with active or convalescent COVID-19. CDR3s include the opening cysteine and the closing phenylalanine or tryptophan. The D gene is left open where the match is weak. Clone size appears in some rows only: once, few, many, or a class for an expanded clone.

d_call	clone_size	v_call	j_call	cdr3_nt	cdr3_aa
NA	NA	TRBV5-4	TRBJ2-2	TGTGCCAGCAGCTTAGGAGGGATAAGGACCGGGGAGCTGTTTTTT	CASSLGGIRTGELFF
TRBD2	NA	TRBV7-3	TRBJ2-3	TGTGCCAGCAGCCCCGGATTGCTAGTGGGCGGGGGGCCCACAGATACGCAGTATTTT	CASSPGLLVGGGPTDTQYF
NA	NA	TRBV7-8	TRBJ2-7	TGTGCCAGCAGCCGAGGGGGAGGGTCCCTCGAGCAGTACTTC	CASSRGGGSLEQYF
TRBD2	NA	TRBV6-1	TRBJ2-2	TGTGCCAGCAGTGTTCCCGGGGGGACCGCCACCGGGGAGCTGTTTTTT	CASSVPGGTATGELFF
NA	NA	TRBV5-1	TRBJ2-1	TGCGCCAGCAGCGACCCGACAGTGAGCTCCTACAATGAGCAGTTCTTC	CASSDPTVSSYNEQFF
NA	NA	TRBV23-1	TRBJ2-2	TGCGCCAGCAGTCAACCCCGACAGGAGACCGGGGAGCTGTTTTTT	CASSQPRQETGELFF
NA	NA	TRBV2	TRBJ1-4	TGTGCCAGCGGGCCCACAGGAAATAATGAAAAACTGTTTTTT	CASGPTGNNEKLFF
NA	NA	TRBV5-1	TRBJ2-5	TGCGCCAGCAGCTACCTCACCGGGGAGACCCAGTACTTC	CASSYLTGETQYF
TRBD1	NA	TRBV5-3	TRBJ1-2	TGTGCCAGAAGCTTGGACGGCTTGACAGGGGCGACTGGCTACACCTTC	CARSLDGLTGATGYTF
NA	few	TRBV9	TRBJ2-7	TGTGCCAGCGGAGGGAACTACGAGCAGTACTTC	CASGGNYEQYF
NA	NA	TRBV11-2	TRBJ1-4	TGTGCCAGCAGCTTAATAGTTCTCGGAGGGCGCTGGGAAAAACTGTTTTTT	CASSLIVLGGRWEKLFF
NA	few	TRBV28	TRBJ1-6	TGTGCCAGCAGTTCCCCTGTCGGTTCACCCCTCCACTTT	CASSSPVGSPLHF
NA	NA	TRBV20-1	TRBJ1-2	TGCAGTGCCCAGAACTATGGCTACACCTTC	CSAQNYGYTF
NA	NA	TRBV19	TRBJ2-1	TGTGCCAGTAGTGTCAGGATCCCCTGGAATGAGCAGTTCTTC	CASSVRIPWNEQFF
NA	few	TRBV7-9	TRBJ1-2	TGTGCCAGCAGCTCCGGGGGGAATTTAGGCTACACCTTC	CASSSGGNLGYTF
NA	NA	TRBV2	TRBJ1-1	TGTGCCAGCAGTCAGGACAGCAACACTGAAGCTTTCTTT	CASSQDSNTEAFF
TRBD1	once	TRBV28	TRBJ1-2	TGTGCCAGCAGTTCCCGAGGGACAGGGGTCTATGGCTACACCTTC	CASSSRGTGVYGYTF
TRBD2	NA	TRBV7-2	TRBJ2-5	TGTGCCAGCAGCACTTCTCGGGGGGAGGCCCAGTACTTC	CASSTSRGEAQYF
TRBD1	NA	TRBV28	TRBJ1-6	TGTGCCAGCAGTTTGGGACAGCCCGATTCACCCCTCCACTTT	CASSLGQPDSPLHF
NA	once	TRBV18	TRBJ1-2	TGTGCCAGCTCACCAGAAGAGGGCAAGCCCTATGGCTACACCTTC	CASSPEEGKPYGYTF
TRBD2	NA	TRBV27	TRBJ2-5	TGTGCCACAACGCGCCGACTAGCGGGAGAGGAGACCCAGTACTTC	CATTRRLAGEETQYF
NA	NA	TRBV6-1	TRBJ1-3	TGTGCCAGCAGTGAGAACTTCTCTGGAAACACCATATATTTT	CASSENFSGNTIYF
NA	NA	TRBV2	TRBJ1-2	TGTGCCAGCAGTGAACAGACAACTAACTATGGCTACACCTTC	CASSEQTTNYGYTF
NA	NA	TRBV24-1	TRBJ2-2	TGTGCCACCAGGGATACCCGGGGTCCCGGGGAGCTGTTTTTT	CATRDTRGPGELFF
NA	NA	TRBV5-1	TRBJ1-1	TGCGCCAGCAGCTTGGAACAGCCGAACACTGAAGCTTTCTTT	CASSLEQPNTEAFF
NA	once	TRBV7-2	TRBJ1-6	TGTGCCAGCAGCTTAGGTGGGCAGCCAGATAATTCACCCCTCCACTTT	CASSLGGQPDNSPLHF
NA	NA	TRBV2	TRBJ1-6	TGTGCCAGCAGTGAAGACACAGGCTATAATTCACCCCTCCACTTT	CASSEDTGYNSPLHF
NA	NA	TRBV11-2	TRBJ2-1	TGTGCCAGCAGCTTACAGGACAATGAGCAGTTCTTC	CASSLQDNEQFF
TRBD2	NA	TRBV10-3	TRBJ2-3	TGTGCCACAGTAACGGGAGGAGGCACAGATACGCAGTATTTT	CATVTGGGTDTQYF